This entry lists 32 T cell receptor beta chains sequenced from one sample in a study of metastatic and nonmetastatic thyroid tumors (TCRdb year 2020). The library came from PCR. The instrument was an Illumina HiSeq 4000. The public reads were reanalyzed by TCRdb: fastp trimming at Q25, MiXCR alignment, in-frame beta chains only. Recorded for this sample are nearly 25,000 clones; roughly a quarter of them occurred a single time. Jointly, the top ten make up about 18% of the sample. Before undergoing thyroid surgery, none of the patients had been given any kind of treatment. Sequencing input: blood. The receptors derive from a male donor with papillary thyroid cancer or a benign thyroid nodule (not recorded which). Some clones in this sample may be carry-over from other donors' samples.

This clone was counted ten times or more. This chain joins TRBV6-2 or TRBV6-3 and TRBJ1-1; a weak D match, TRBD1 (6 bases). Germline lookup yields CDR1 MNHEY and CDR2 SVGEGT. This CDR3 region has 14 residues. V was cut by 0 bases and J by 7 bases, with 12 bases left in between. This chain's CDR3 is CASSYSGRGGEAFF. The CDR3 coding sequence is TGTGCCAGCAGTTACTCGGGAAGGGGGGGTGAAGCTTTCTTT.

This sequence joins TRBV11-3 and TRBJ2-7, with D unclear. Per germline, CDR1 SGHNT and CDR2 YENEEA. The V end was cut by 8 bases, the J end by 7 bases, with 15 bases between. The CDR3 runs 12 residues. The CDR3 spells CASCRFEEEQYF. The CDR3 DNA is TGTGCCAGCTGCCGGTTTGAGGAGGAGCAGTACTTC.

In this sample, this clone turned up a few times. The chain employs TRBV27 and TRBJ2-7, with 7 bases identical to TRBD1. The CDR3 contains 15 residues. With 0 bases clipped from V and 0 bases from J, the junction kept 2 bases outside the gene matches. Germline V gives CDR1 MNHEY, CDR2 SMNVEV (reference sequence). The CDR3 nucleotides are TGTGCCAGCAGTTTATCGGGACAGAGCTCCTACGAGCAGTACTTC. Its protein product is CASSLSGQSSYEQYF.

The CDR3 DNA is TGTGCCAGCAGCTTATACCAGCTAGCGATCTCAGATACGCAGTATTTT. As protein: CASSLYQLAISDTQYF. The chain recombines TRBV11-2 with TRBJ2-3; TRBD2 might be the D (6 bases). Germline CDR1 and CDR2: SGHAT and FQNNGV. The V gene lost 2 bases and the J gene lost 4 bases, with 16 bases spanning the gap. The CDR3 consists of 16 residues.

In this sample, this clone turned up many times. The V and J genes are TRBV6-1 and TRBJ2-1, with 11 bases that match TRBD2. With V trimmed by 5 bases and J by 9 bases, 6 bases remained unmatched. This CDR3 is built from 14 residues. CDR1 is MNHNS and CDR2 is SASEGT in the germline V gene. The CDR3 loop is CASSPGLAAIEQFF. In DNA form, the CDR3 reads TGTGCCAGCAGTCCGGGACTAGCGGCTATTGAGCAGTTCTTC.

This chain joins TRBV7-8 and TRBJ2-7; TRBD2 matches at 9 bases. The length of the CDR3 is 16 residues. J was trimmed by 7 bases and V by 2 bases; bases with no gene match: 12. Germline CDR1 is SGHVS and CDR2 is FQNEAQ. The CDR3 region has the DNA TGTGCCAGCAGCTTATCGCAGCGGGAGGCCCCGAGGGAGCAGTACGTC. Translated, it gives CASSLSQREAPREQYV.

This clone showed up many times. This sequence joins TRBV7-2 and TRBJ2-7; the D is unclear. This CDR3 is 15 amino acids long. The germline V gene encodes CDR1 SGHTA and CDR2 FQGNSA. Trimming removed 7 bases at V and 0 bases at J, with 16 bases between. CDR3 protein: CASKLASGSSYEQYF. CDR3 bases: TGTGCCAGCAAGCTTGCCTCCGGCAGCTCCTACGAGCAGTACTTC.

As regards this clone: A much larger clone sits a single nucleotide away, making a read error possible. The same CDR3 is also encoded by other DNA sequences in this sample. The gene calls are TRBV5-5 and TRBJ2-1, with 12 nucleotides matching TRBD2. V lost 2 bases to trimming and J lost 10 bases; unmatched junction nucleotides: 7. The CDR3 covers 15 residues. Germline CDR1 is SGHKS and CDR2 is YYEKEE (reference sequence). CDR3 nucleotides: TGTGCCAGCAGCTTTGGAGGCACTAGCGGGAGGGAGCAGTTCTTC. This codes for CASSFGGTSGREQFF. Together with reference TRBV5-5 and TRBJ2-1, the CDR3 gives the full variable domain: DAGVTQSPTHLIKTRGQQVTLRCSPISGHKSVSWYQQVLGQGPQFIFQYYEKEERGRGNFPDRFSARQFPNYSSELNVNALLLGDSALYLCASSFGGTSGREQFFGPGTRLTVL.

This clone was seen ten or more times. This chain uses TRBV20-1 with TRBJ1-2, with 8 bases lining up with TRBD1. V lost 5 bases to trimming and J lost 8 bases; unmatched junction nucleotides: 10. This CDR3 has 13 amino acids. The germline CDR1 and CDR2 sequences are DFQATT and SNEGSKA (reference sequence). The CDR3 nucleotides read TGCAGTGCTTTCGGGGCAGGGGGCAGGGGCTACACCTTC. Translated: CSAFGAGGRGYTF.

Relative to its sample, this clone is medium-sized. CDR3 residues: CASSLDRPSEQYF. CDR3 in DNA: TGTGCCAGCAGCCTGGACCGTCCGTCCGAGCAGTACTTC. V gene TRBV11-1 combines with J gene TRBJ2-7; no clear D gene. This CDR3 has 13 residues. Between the trimmed V and J ends, which lost 5 bases and 6 bases, there was a span of 14 bases. In germline, CDR1 is SGHAT, CDR2 FQDESV (reference sequence).

The chain uses TRBV12-3 or TRBV12-4 and TRBJ2-2, with D possibly TRBD2 on 6 matching bases. V was trimmed by 6 bases and J by 6 bases, leaving 14 bases between them. This CDR3 has 14 amino acids. The CDR3 sequence is CASRAIGSAGELFF. Here the CDR3 DNA reads TGTGCCAGCAGAGCAATCGGGAGTGCCGGGGAGCTGTTTTTT.

This clone has only one observation. One end of the junction varies from germline; a read error may be responsible. The J gene is TRBJ2-2, the V gene TRBV10-3, with 7 bases that match TRBD2. This CDR3 region has 15 residues. Germline CDR1 is ENHRY and CDR2 is SYGVKD. CDR3 loop: CAIIAGTTNTGEQFF. CDR3 nucleotides: TGTGCCATCATAGCCGGGACTACCAACACCGGGGAGCAGTTTTTT.

Ten or more counts support this clone. The rearrangement joins TRBV19 to TRBJ1-5; D not resolved. The CDR3 has 13 amino acids. Germline CDR1 reads LNHDA; CDR2 reads SQIVND (reference sequence). V lost 5 bases and J 7 bases, leaving 12 bases between the germline ends. DNA for the CDR3: TGTGCCAGTAGTGTTACCGAGGACCAGCCCCAGCATTTT. It is translated as CASSVTEDQPQHF.

This clone showed up many times. The chain has TRBV9 and TRBJ1-4; no reliable D call. Per the germline V gene, CDR1 is SGDLS and CDR2 is YYNGEE. CDR3 size: 15 residues. V lost 0 bases and J lost 5, with 11 bases in between. Written as DNA, the CDR3 is TGTGCCAGCAGCGTAGCCCCCGGGCTAAATGAAAAACTGTTTTTT. Translating gives CASSVAPGLNEKLFF.

The sample holds many counts of this clone. The chain is built from TRBV5-8 and TRBJ1-1; D is unresolved. CDR1 is SGHTS and CDR2 is YDEGEE in the germline V gene. This CDR3 region has 14 residues. V lost 4 bases, J lost 1 base, and 11 bases lay in between. The CDR3 coding sequence is TGTGCCAGCAGCACCCGGACGGAGAACACTGAAGCTTTCTTT. Protein: CASSTRTENTEAFF.

This clone was picked up one time. The rearrangement uses TRBV2 and TRBJ1-1, with D perhaps TRBD1 (5 bases). The germline gives CDR1 SNHLY, CDR2 FYNNEI. The V end was cut by 8 bases, the J end by 1 base, with 14 bases between. The CDR3 length is 14 residues. Here the CDR3 reads CASGPGDQNTEAFF. DNA of the CDR3: TGTGCCAGCGGGCCTGGGGACCAGAACACTGAAGCTTTCTTT.

Relative to its sample, this clone is medium-sized. Additional DNA sequences in this sample encode the identical CDR3. J is TRBJ2-7 and V is TRBV7-9; possible D gene TRBD1, 6 bases. CDR3 size: 12 residues. The ends were cut back, 6 bases at V and 1 base at J, with 7 bases in the middle. The germline V gene encodes CDR1 SEHNR and CDR2 FQNEAQ (reference sequence). The CDR3 DNA follows: TGTGCCAGCAGGGACAGATCCTACGAGCAGTACTTC. It translates to CASRDRSYEQYF.

This chain joins TRBV7-2 and TRBJ1-2, with a tentative D call TRBD1 (5 bases). The CDR3 loop spans 14 amino acids. CDR1 SGHTA and CDR2 FQGNSA come from the germline V gene. Between the trimmed V and J ends, which lost 2 bases and 8 bases, there was a span of 15 bases. CDR3 protein: CASSLMAGLEGYTF. CDR3 in DNA: TGTGCCAGCAGCTTAATGGCAGGGCTGGAAGGCTACACCTTC.

This clone was detected many times. The rearrangement uses TRBV6-1 and TRBJ1-5; D possibly corresponds to TRBD1 (5 bases). Germline CDR1 and CDR2: MNHNS and SASEGT. Trimming removed 8 bases from V and 5 bases from J, with 16 bases in between. This CDR3 region has 14 residues. Written as DNA, the CDR3 is TGTGCCAGCCTCTCGGGGGAGATTCATCAGCCCCAGCATTTT. Amino acids: CASLSGEIHQPQHF.

A remark on this clone: An end of the junction does not agree with germline; a read error may underlie this. The chain recombines TRBV6-2 or TRBV6-3 with TRBJ2-3, with D possibly matching TRBD1 (7 bases). The germline CDR1 and CDR2 sequences are MNHEY and SVGEGT. This CDR3 region has 16 residues. The CDR3 DNA reads TGTGCCAGCAGTTACTGCGGGACAGACCTCACAGATACACAGTATTTT. Residues: CASSYCGTDLTDTQYF.

By sample share, this clone is medium-sized. The V and J genes are TRBV18 and TRBJ2-2; TRBD2 agrees at 9 bases. The germline V gene has CDR1 KGHSH and CDR2 LQKENI. The CDR3 covers 17 residues. Unmatched junction bases numbered 9, after V lost 2 bases and J lost 5 bases. The DNA of the CDR3 is TGTGCCAGCTCACCAGCTCGGGTAGCGGGAGTTACCGGGGAGCTGTTTTTT. This encodes CASSPARVAGVTGELFF. The complete variable domain, with remaining parts taken from reference TRBV18 and TRBJ2-2, reads NAGVMQNPRHLVRRRGQEARLRCSPMKGHSHVYWYRQLPEEGLKFMVYLQKENIIDESGMPKERFSAEFPKEGPSILRIQQVVRGDSAAYFCASSPARVAGVTGELFFGEGSRLTVL.

The chain has TRBV5-1 and TRBJ2-5, with 8 bases identical to TRBD2. After removal of 4 bases from V and 4 bases from J, the junction contained 18 bases not matched to a gene. CDR3 length: 18 amino acids. CDR1 and CDR2 (germline): SGHRS, YFSETQ. CDR3 in amino acids: CASSPLAAALLCRETQYF. The CDR3 region has the DNA TGCGCCAGCAGCCCACTAGCGGCAGCCCTCCTATGTCGAGAGACCCAGTACTTC.

This clone was counted ten times or more. This may come from a read error, since a much larger clone is one base off. Here the CDR3 reads CAGSLGEIETQYF. CDR3 nucleotide sequence: TGTGCCGGCAGCTTGGGGGAGATAGAGACCCAGTACTTC. V is TRBV5-6 and J is TRBJ2-5, with D perhaps being TRBD1 or TRBD2 (5 bases each). Per germline, CDR1 SGHDT and CDR2 YYEEEE. CDR3 length equals 13 residues. The variable domain in full, with the rest retrieved from reference TRBV5-6 and TRBJ2-5, is DAGVTQSPTHLIKTRGQQVTLRCSPKSGHDTVSWYQQALGQGPQFIFQYYEEEERQRGNFPDRFSGHQFPNYSSELNVNALLLGDSALYLCAGSLGEIETQYFGPGTRLLVL.

Comments on this clone: Other DNA sequences in the sample encode the same CDR3. The chain carries TRBV28 and TRBJ2-3; no firm D call. CDR1 and CDR2 from the germline V gene are MDHEN and SYDVKM. The length of the CDR3 is 12 residues. Trimming took off 6 bases at V and 6 bases at J, with 10 bases between the two ends. The chain's CDR3 is CASRLGVDTQYF. CDR3 coding DNA: TGTGCCAGCAGGCTTGGTGTGGATACGCAGTATTTT.

The CDR3 protein is CASSWTGGSGANVLTF. The CDR3 nucleotides read TGTGCCAGCAGTTGGACAGGGGGCTCTGGGGCCAACGTCCTGACTTTC. The gene calls are TRBV6-5 and TRBJ2-6; the match to TRBD1 covers 10 bases. In germline, CDR1 is MNHEY, CDR2 SVGAGI. CDR3 length: 16 residues. Unmatched junction bases numbered 0, after V lost 4 bases and J lost 0 bases.

This clone was detected ten times or more. Other DNA sequences in this specimen translate into the identical CDR3. The rearrangement uses TRBV27 and TRBJ1-6; D remains unclear. Germline V CDR1 and CDR2: MNHEY, SMNVEV (reference sequence). The CDR3 extends over 13 amino acids. Trimming cost V 2 bases and J 9 bases, with 8 bases left between them. CDR3 region: CASSLEFASPLHF. The CDR3 DNA sequence: TGTGCCAGCAGTTTAGAGTTCGCTTCACCCCTCCACTTT.

This clone was counted ten times or more. The chain combines TRBV20-1 with TRBJ2-7; TRBD2 is a possible D gene (6 bases). Germline CDR1 DFQATT, CDR2 SNEGSKA (reference sequence). V was shortened by 3 bases and J by 5 bases, with 17 bases between the two germline ends. The CDR3 runs 14 residues. This CDR3 reads CSASSGGINNEQYF. The CDR3 DNA is TGCAGTGCTAGCTCCGGCGGGATCAACAACGAGCAGTACTTC.

This clone occurred a few times. Written as DNA, the CDR3 is TGTGCCAGCAGCCCCGGGGTGGAGGCCGGGGAGCTGTTTTTT. Translating it yields CASSPGVEAGELFF. V gene TRBV6-2 or TRBV6-3 combines with J gene TRBJ2-2, with D maybe TRBD2 (5 bases). The V end was cut by 6 bases, the J end by 6 bases, with 14 bases between. The germline V gene has CDR1 MNHEY and CDR2 SVGEGT. This CDR3 comprises 14 residues.

This clone was seen at least ten times. The CDR3 here is CASSRSGGAGETQYF. In DNA, the CDR3 is TGTGCCAGCAGCCGCTCGGGCGGGGCTGGAGAGACCCAGTACTTC. The V call is TRBV7-8, the J call TRBJ2-5; D possibly corresponds to TRBD2 (6 bases). Trimming pared 5 bases from V and 4 bases from J, leaving 17 bases between. The CDR3 contains 15 residues. The germline V gene has CDR1 SGHVS and CDR2 FQNEAQ.

By its share, this clone is medium-sized. The CDR3 sequence is CASSYSTGGGYGYTF. For the CDR3, the DNA is TGTGCCAGCAGTTACTCGACAGGGGGTGGTTATGGCTACACCTTC. The chain employs TRBV6-5 and TRBJ1-2, with 9 bases fitting TRBD1. Per the germline V gene, CDR1 is MNHEY and CDR2 is SVGAGI. V lost 0 bases, J lost 5 bases, and 4 bases stayed unmatched. The CDR3 extends over 15 amino acids.

There are many counts of this clone. The chain links TRBV2 to TRBJ2-6; D is undetermined. CDR3 size: 14 residues. CDR1 is SNHLY, CDR2 FYNNEI, per germline. With 3 bases removed from V and 3 bases from J, the gap between germline ends came to 6 bases. The CDR3 is CASSELVGANVLTF. The DNA of the CDR3 is TGTGCCAGCAGTGAGCTGGTTGGGGCCAACGTCCTGACTTTC.

This clone was observed at least ten times. CDR3 sequence: CSASPRRGGREKLFF. The CDR3 DNA sequence: TGCAGTGCTAGCCCCAGACGTGGGGGCAGGGAAAAACTGTTTTTT. The chain employs TRBV20-1 and TRBJ1-4, with D possibly matching TRBD1 (6 bases). CDR1 is DFQATT, CDR2 SNEGSKA, per germline (reference sequence). The CDR3 is 15 amino acids. Between the trimmed V and J ends, which lost 3 bases and 8 bases, there was a span of 19 bases.